One and the same sample provided the 20 T cell receptor beta chains below, sequenced in a study of blood T cell repertoires in COVID-19. The assay was immunoSEQ multiplex PCR, and TCRdb's table has in-frame clones only and misses some. The sample yields under 300,000 clones, about 86% seen once. The sequenced material came from peripheral blood. These receptors were collected from a woman aged 25 to 45 with COVID-19, enrolled during active disease.

Only one count was recorded for this clone. The chain joins TRBV6-6 to TRBJ1-2, with D perhaps TRBD1 (6 bases). Germline CDR1 is MNHNY and CDR2 is SVGAGI (reference sequence). Trimming pared 5 bases from V and 6 bases from J, leaving 31 bases between. The CDR3 is 19 amino acids. In DNA, the CDR3 is TGTGCCAGCAGTCCTAGGCCCAACAGGGAAGGTCCCGCGGGGGATGGCTACACCTTC. It yields the protein CASSPRPNREGPAGDGYTF.

This chain connects TRBV4-1 to TRBJ1-2; 8 bases fit TRBD1. The CDR3 covers 14 residues. V gave up 0 bases and J gave up 4 bases; unmatched junction bases: 1. Germline CDR1 reads MGHRA; CDR2 reads YSYEKL. DNA for the CDR3: TGCGCCAGCAGCCAAGAGGGACAGGTCTATGGCTACACCTTC. Translating it yields CASSQEGQVYGYTF.

The chain links TRBV9 to TRBJ2-2; 7 nucleotides agree with TRBD2. CDR3 size: 16 residues. V dropped 3 bases and J dropped 4; count of bases not matched to a gene: 9. Germline CDR1 and CDR2: SGDLS and YYNGEE. As DNA, the CDR3 is TGTGCCAGCAGCGCCAGAAAGGGGAGGGGCACCGGGGAGCTGTTTTTT. Its protein is CASSARKGRGTGELFF.

The chain is built from TRBV5-1 and TRBJ2-1, with a tentative D call TRBD2 (5 bases). The germline V gene has CDR1 SGHRS and CDR2 YFSETQ. V was pared by 4 bases and J by 4 bases, with 9 bases between. The CDR3 runs to 13 residues. Written as DNA, the CDR3 is TGCGCCAGCAGCCCCGGGGTATACAATGAGCAGTTCTTC. Residues: CASSPGVYNEQFF.

This sequence joins TRBV11-2 and TRBJ2-7; tentative D call: TRBD2 (6 bases). The V gene's germline CDR1 is SGHAT and CDR2 FQNNGV. CDR3 length equals 17 residues. Deletions cut 4 bases from V and 1 base from J, with 20 bases between. CDR3 in DNA: TGTGCCAGCAGCTCGTCCCCACGGGGACTGTTATCCTACGAGCAGTACTTC. Residues: CASSSSPRGLLSYEQYF.

The J gene is TRBJ2-6, the V gene TRBV6-5; D call uncertain. The length of the CDR3 is 13 residues. Per germline, CDR1 MNHEY and CDR2 SVGAGI. V was trimmed by 8 bases and J by 4 bases, leaving 9 bases between them. This chain's CDR3 is CASQTRGANVLTF. For the CDR3, the DNA is TGTGCCAGCCAAACGCGGGGGGCCAACGTCCTGACTTTC.

This clone appeared a single time. The V call is TRBV18, the J call TRBJ2-6; D gene uncertain. V lost 4 bases and J 3 bases, leaving 7 bases between the germline ends. The CDR3 is 14 amino acids. The germline CDR1 and CDR2 sequences are KGHSH and LQKENI. CDR3 nucleotides: TGTGCCAGCTCACAGAGAGGTGGGGCCAACGTCCTGACTTTC. Translated: CASSQRGGANVLTF.

V usage is TRBV2 and J usage is TRBJ1-1; tentatively, D is TRBD1 (6 bases). Germline V gene lookup returns CDR1 SNHLY and CDR2 FYNNEI. V lost 6 bases, J lost 5 bases, and 16 bases lay in between. The CDR3 spans 14 residues. In nucleotides, the CDR3 is TGTGCCAGCAGCCTGACAGGAGATGAGACTGAAGCTTTCTTT. This codes for CASSLTGDETEAFF.

The V call is TRBV11-2, the J call TRBJ1-6; D may be TRBD1 (6 bases). CDR1 SGHAT and CDR2 FQNNGV come from the germline V gene. V lost 1 base to trimming and J lost 9 bases, with 22 bases between them. This CDR3 has 18 residues. The CDR3 nucleotides are TGTGCCAGCAGCTTAGTCAACCGGTACGGGGGGCAAAGTTCACCCCTCCACTTT. Protein product: CASSLVNRYGGQSSPLHF.

The chain links TRBV5-1 to TRBJ2-5, with TRBD2 matching over 8 bases. Trimming removed 5 bases from V and 5 bases from J; junction bases left unmatched: 8. CDR1 SGHRS and CDR2 YFSETQ come from the germline V gene. The CDR3 totals 14 residues. The DNA for the CDR3 is TGCGCCAGCAGTCTTCCGGGACTAGACGAGACCCAGTACTTC. Its translation: CASSLPGLDETQYF.

The chain uses TRBV4-1 and TRBJ2-7, with 10 bases matching TRBD1. The trim removed 6 bases at V and 5 bases at J, leaving 7 bases unmatched. Germline V gene sequence: CDR1 MGHRA, CDR2 YSYEKL. The CDR3 is made up of 14 amino acids. The CDR3 DNA follows: TGCGCCAGCAGGCGGGACAGGGGCTCTGACGAGCAGTACTTC. The encoded protein is CASRRDRGSDEQYF.

The rearrangement uses TRBV5-1 and TRBJ2-7; 7 nucleotides align to TRBD1. The CDR3 extends over 15 amino acids. Trimming at V came to 4 bases and at J to 1 base, leaving 8 bases not matched to a gene. The germline gives CDR1 SGHRS, CDR2 YFSETQ. CDR3 in amino acids: CASSLTGTASYEQYF. For the CDR3, the DNA is TGCGCCAGCAGCCTGACCGGGACAGCATCCTACGAGCAGTACTTC.

The chain uses TRBV7-9 and TRBJ2-3, with TRBD2 as a possible D gene (7 bases). The V and J ends lost 6 bases and 7 bases respectively, with 20 bases between them. Germline lookup yields CDR1 SEHNR and CDR2 FQNEAQ (reference sequence). CDR3 length: 15 residues. CDR3 nucleotides: TGTGCCAGCAGTCGGGGGGCTAGCGGAGTTTATACGCAGTATTTT. Its translation: CASSRGASGVYTQYF.

The rearrangement uses TRBV4-1 and TRBJ1-5; D might be TRBD1 (6 bases). This CDR3 region has 16 residues. With 3 bases removed from V and 2 bases from J, the gap between germline ends came to 14 bases. Per the germline V gene, CDR1 is MGHRA and CDR2 is YSYEKL. The CDR3 loop is CASSQTQGYRNQPQHF. The CDR3 DNA reads TGCGCCAGCAGCCAGACACAGGGTTATCGCAATCAGCCCCAGCATTTT.

This chain joins TRBV5-1 and TRBJ2-7; TRBD1 agrees at 7 bases. V trimming: 2 bases; J trimming: 4 bases; junction bases outside the gene matches: 3. CDR3 length: 13 residues. The V gene's germline CDR1 is SGHRS and CDR2 YFSETQ. The DNA of the CDR3 is TGCGCCAGCAGCTTCGACAGGGCTTACGAGCAGTACTTC. It specifies CASSFDRAYEQYF.

Here the CDR3 DNA reads TGTGCTAGTGCCGGGGCGGGGGGATACAATGAGCAGTTCTTC. This codes for CASAGAGGYNEQFF. V gene TRBV12-5 combines with J gene TRBJ2-1; 8 bases match TRBD2. The V and J ends lost 7 bases and 4 bases, in that order; junction bases with no gene match: 6. Germline V CDR1 and CDR2: LGHNT, FRNRAP. The CDR3 is 14 residues long.

The chain combines TRBV18 with TRBJ2-5, with a possible D match to TRBD2 (5 bases). CDR3 size: 15 residues. Germline CDR1 is KGHSH and CDR2 is LQKENI. Trimming removed 6 bases from V and 1 base from J, with 15 bases in between. The CDR3 is CASSARAEGQETQYF. CDR3 DNA: TGTGCCAGCTCGGCCCGGGCCGAGGGCCAAGAGACCCAGTACTTC.

The chain is built from TRBV2 and TRBJ1-2; possible D gene TRBD1, 5 bases. Trimming stripped 8 bases from V and 5 bases from J, with 12 bases between. The CDR3 spans 12 residues. Germline assignment: CDR1 SNHLY and CDR2 FYNNEI. The CDR3 sequence: CASGASWYGYTF. As DNA, the CDR3 is TGTGCCAGCGGGGCCAGTTGGTATGGCTACACCTTC.

The V call is TRBV3-1 (or the pseudogene TRBV3-2), the J call TRBJ2-7; TRBD2 might be the D (6 bases). The CDR3 is 21 amino acids. Germline V lookup: CDR1 LGHDT, CDR2 YNNKEL (reference sequence). The V gene lost 0 bases and the J gene lost 2 bases, with 29 bases spanning the gap. The CDR3 is CASSQDSGPEGEQSITYEQYF. CDR3 in DNA: TGTGCCAGCAGCCAAGATAGTGGTCCGGAGGGTGAGCAGTCAATCACCTACGAGCAGTACTTC.

The chain uses TRBV5-1 and TRBJ2-7; D gene uncertain. Germline assignment: CDR1 SGHRS and CDR2 YFSETQ. The V end lost 4 bases, the J end lost 2 bases, and 10 bases lay between the germline ends. The CDR3 is 13 residues long. CDR3 region: CASSVTAAYEQYF. CDR3 nucleotide sequence: TGCGCCAGCAGCGTTACAGCAGCCTACGAGCAGTACTTC. The full variable domain, rest sourced from reference TRBV5-1 and TRBJ2-7, is KAGVTQTPRYLIKTRGQQVTLSCSPISGHRSVSWYQQTPGQGLQFLFEYFSETQRNKGNFPGRFSGRQFSNSRSEMNVSTLELGDSALYLCASSVTAAYEQYFGPGTRLTVT.